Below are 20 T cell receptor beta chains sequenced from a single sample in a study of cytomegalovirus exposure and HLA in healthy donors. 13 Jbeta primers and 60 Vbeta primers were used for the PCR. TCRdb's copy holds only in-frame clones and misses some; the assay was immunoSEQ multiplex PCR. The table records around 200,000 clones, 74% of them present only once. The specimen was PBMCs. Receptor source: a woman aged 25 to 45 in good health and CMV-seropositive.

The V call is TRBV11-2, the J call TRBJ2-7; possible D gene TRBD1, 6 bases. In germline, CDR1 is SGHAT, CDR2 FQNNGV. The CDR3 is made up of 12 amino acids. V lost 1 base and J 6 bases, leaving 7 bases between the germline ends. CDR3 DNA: TGTGCCAGCAGCTTAGCCAGGGGCGAGCAGTACTTC. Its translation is CASSLARGEQYF.

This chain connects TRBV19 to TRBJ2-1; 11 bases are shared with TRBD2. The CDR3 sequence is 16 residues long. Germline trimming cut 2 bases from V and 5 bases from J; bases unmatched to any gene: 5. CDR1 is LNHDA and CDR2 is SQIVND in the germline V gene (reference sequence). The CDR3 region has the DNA TGTGCCAGTAGTATAAAGGCTAGCGGGAGGAACAATGAGCAGTTCTTC. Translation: CASSIKASGRNNEQFF. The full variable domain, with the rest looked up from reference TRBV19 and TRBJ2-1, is DGGITQSPKYLFRKEGQNVTLSCEQNLNHDAMYWYRQDPGQGLRLIYYSQIVNDFQKGDIAEGYSVSREKKESFPLTVTSAQKNPTAFYLCASSIKASGRNNEQFFGPGTRLTVL.

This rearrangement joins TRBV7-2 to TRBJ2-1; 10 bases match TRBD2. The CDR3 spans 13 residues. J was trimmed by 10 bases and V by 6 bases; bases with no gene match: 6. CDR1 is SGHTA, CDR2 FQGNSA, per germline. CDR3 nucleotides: TGTGCCAGCAGGCAGCTAGCGGGAGTAGAGCAGTTCTTC. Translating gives CASRQLAGVEQFF.

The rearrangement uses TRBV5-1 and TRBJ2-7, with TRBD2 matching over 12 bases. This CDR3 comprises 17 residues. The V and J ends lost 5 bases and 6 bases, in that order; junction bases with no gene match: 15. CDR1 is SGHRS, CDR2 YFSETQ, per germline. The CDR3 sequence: CASSKRMSSGRVGEQYF. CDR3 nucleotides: TGCGCCAGCAGTAAACGGATGTCTAGCGGGAGGGTAGGCGAGCAGTACTTC.

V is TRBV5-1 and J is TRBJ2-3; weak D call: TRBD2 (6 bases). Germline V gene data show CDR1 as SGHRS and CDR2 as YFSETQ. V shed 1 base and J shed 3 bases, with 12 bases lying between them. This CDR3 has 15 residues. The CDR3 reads CASSLIGSQTDTQYF. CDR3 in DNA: TGCGCCAGCAGCTTGATCGGGAGTCAGACAGATACGCAGTATTTT.

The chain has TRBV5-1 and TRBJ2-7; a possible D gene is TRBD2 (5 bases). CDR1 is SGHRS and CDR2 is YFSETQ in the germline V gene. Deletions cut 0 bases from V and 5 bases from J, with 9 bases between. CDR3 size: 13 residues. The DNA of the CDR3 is TGCGCCAGCAGCTTGGATTGGGGAGACGAGCAGTACTTC. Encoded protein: CASSLDWGDEQYF.

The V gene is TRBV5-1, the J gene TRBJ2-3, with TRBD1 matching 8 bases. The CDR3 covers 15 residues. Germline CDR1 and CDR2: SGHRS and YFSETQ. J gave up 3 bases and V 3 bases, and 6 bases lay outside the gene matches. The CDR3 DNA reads TGCGCCAGCAGCTCCGGACAGGGTTCGACAGATACGCAGTATTTT. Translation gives CASSSGQGSTDTQYF. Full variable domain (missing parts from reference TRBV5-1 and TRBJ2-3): KAGVTQTPRYLIKTRGQQVTLSCSPISGHRSVSWYQQTPGQGLQFLFEYFSETQRNKGNFPGRFSGRQFSNSRSEMNVSTLELGDSALYLCASSSGQGSTDTQYFGPGTRLTVL.

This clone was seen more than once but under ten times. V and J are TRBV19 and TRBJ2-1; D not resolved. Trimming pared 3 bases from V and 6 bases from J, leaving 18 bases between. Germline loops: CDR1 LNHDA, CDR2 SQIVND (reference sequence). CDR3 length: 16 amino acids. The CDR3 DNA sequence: TGTGCCAGTAGTATTGGAAGTGTGGCGGTTTTCAATGAGCAGTTCTTC. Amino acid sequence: CASSIGSVAVFNEQFF.

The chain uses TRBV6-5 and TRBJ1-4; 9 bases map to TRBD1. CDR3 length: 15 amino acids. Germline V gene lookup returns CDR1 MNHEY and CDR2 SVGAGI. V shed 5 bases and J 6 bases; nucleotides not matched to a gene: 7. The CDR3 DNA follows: TGTGCCAGCAGTCCTCGGACAGGGGCGGATGAAAAACTGTTTTTT. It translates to CASSPRTGADEKLFF.

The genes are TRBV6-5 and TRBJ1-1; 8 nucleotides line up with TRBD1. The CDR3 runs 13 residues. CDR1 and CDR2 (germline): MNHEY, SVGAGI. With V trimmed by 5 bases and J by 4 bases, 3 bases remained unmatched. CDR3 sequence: CASSTGGRTEAFF. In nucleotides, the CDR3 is TGTGCCAGCAGTACAGGGGGGCGCACTGAAGCTTTCTTT.

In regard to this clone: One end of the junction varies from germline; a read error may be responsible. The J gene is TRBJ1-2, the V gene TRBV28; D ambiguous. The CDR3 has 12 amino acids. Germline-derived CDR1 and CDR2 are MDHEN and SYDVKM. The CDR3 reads CPNQVLNYGYTF. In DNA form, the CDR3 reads TGCCCTAACCAAGTACTTAACTATGGCTACACCTTC.

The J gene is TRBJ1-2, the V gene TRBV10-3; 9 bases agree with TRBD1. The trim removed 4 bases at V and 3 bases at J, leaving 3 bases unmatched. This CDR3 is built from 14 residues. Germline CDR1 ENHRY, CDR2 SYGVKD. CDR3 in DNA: TGTGCCATCAGTGGCCGGGACAGGGACTATGGCTACACCTTC. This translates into CAISGRDRDYGYTF.

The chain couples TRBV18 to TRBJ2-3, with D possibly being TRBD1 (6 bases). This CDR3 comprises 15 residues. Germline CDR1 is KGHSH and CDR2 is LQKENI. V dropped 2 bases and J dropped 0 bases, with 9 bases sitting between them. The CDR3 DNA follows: TGTGCCAGCTCACCAATGACAGGTAGCACAGATACGCAGTATTTT. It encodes CASSPMTGSTDTQYF.

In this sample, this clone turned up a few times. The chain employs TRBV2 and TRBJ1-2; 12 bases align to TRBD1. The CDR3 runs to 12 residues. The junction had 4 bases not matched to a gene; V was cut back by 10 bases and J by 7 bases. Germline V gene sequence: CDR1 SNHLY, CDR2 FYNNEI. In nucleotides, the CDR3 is TGTGCCACGGGGGACAGGGGGCCTGGCTACACCTTC. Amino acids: CATGDRGPGYTF.

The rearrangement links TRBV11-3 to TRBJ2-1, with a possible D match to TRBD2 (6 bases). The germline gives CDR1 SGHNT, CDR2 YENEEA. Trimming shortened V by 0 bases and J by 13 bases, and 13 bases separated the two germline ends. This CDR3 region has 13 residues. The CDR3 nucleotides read TGTGCCAGCAGCTTAGACTTGGAGGGCGGCCAGTTCTTC. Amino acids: CASSLDLEGGQFF. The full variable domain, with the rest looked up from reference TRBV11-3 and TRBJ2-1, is EAGVVQSPRYKIIEKKQPVAFWCNPISGHNTLYWYLQNLGQGPELLIRYENEEAVDDSQLPKDRFSAERLKGVDSTLKIQPAELGDSAVYLCASSLDLEGGQFFGPGTRLTVL.

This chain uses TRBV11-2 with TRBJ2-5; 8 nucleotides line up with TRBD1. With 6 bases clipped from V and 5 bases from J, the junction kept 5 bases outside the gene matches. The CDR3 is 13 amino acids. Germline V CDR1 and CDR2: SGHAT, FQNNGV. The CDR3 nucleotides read TGTGCCAGCAGTTTCCAGGGGGCCGAGACCCAGTACTTC. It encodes CASSFQGAETQYF.

CDR3 in amino acids: CASSELLAGGGETQYF. DNA of the CDR3: TGTGCCAGCAGTGAACTGTTAGCGGGAGGTGGGGAGACCCAGTACTTC. The genes are TRBV6-1 and TRBJ2-5; 10 nucleotides line up with TRBD2. This CDR3 has 16 residues. V lost 2 bases and J lost 5; bases outside the gene matches: 8. Germline V gives CDR1 MNHNS, CDR2 SASEGT.

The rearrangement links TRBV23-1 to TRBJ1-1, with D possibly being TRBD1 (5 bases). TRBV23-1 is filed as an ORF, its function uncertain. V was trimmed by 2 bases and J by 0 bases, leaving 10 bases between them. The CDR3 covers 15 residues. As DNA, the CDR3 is TGCGCCAGCAGTCAAATTGGGGGGATGAACACTGAAGCTTTCTTT. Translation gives CASSQIGGMNTEAFF.

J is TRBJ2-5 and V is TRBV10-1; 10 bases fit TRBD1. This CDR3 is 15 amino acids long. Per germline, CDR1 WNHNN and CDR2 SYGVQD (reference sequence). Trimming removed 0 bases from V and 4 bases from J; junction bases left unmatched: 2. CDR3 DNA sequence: TGCGCCAGCAGTGAGTCCAGGACAGGGGGAGAGACCCAGTACTTC. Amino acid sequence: CASSESRTGGETQYF.

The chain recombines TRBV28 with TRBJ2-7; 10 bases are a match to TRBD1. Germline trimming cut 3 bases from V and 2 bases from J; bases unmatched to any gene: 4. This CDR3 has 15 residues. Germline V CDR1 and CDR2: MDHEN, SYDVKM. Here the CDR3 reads CASSFPGTGAYEQYF. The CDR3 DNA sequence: TGTGCCAGCAGTTTTCCGGGGACAGGGGCCTACGAGCAGTACTTC.